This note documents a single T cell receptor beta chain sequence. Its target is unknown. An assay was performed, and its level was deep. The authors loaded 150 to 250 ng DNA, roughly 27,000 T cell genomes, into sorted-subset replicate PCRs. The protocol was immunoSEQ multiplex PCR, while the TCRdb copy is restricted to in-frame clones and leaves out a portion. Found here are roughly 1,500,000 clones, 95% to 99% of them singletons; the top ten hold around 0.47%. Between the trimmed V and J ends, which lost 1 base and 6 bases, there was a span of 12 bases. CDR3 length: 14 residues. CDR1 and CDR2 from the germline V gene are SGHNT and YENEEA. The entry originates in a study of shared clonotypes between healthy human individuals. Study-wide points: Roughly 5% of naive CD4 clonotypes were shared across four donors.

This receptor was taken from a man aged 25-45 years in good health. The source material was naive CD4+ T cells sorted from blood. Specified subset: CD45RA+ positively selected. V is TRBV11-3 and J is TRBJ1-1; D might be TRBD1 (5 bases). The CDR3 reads CASSLGGGGPEAFF. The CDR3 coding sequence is TGTGCCAGCAGCTTAGGTGGTGGGGGACCTGAAGCTTTCTTT.